This T cell receptor (beta chain) was recovered during a study of human T cells and chemical hapten exposure. Study-wide context: In the sensitization step, 2% DPC was placed on about 2 cm by about 2 cm of upper inner arm skin. Application of 0.01% DPC to the upper back was done by patch test, with a reading at 6 days.

Whole-study results and caveats: Significantly greater numbers of large CDR3 similarity clusters came from expanded TCRs than from controls.

The time point is: patch test 2, 6 weeks after DPC sensitization. As for treatment: therapeutic diphenylcyclopropenone sensitization with weekly scalp DPC. TCRdb itself ran the RACE reads through MiXCR, one entry per CDR3 protein. The profile shows some 79,000 distinct CDR3 sequences, around 9.3% of them singletons. This clonotype occurred many times. Its antigen is unidentified. The source was whole blood, collected in connection with sensitization to the hapten diphenylcyclopropenone (DPC). The sequence was obtained from a woman aged 50 to 60 with alopecia areata. Some clones in this sample may be carry-over from other donors' samples.

The CDR3 region has the DNA TGTGCCAGCTGGACAGGGGCCTTTCGGGATCAGCCCCAGCATTTT. It codes for CASWTGAFRDQPQHF. This chain uses TRBV28 with TRBJ1-5, with 9 bases matching TRBD1. From germline, CDR1 is MDHEN and CDR2 SYDVKM. CDR3 length: 15 amino acids. With 8 bases clipped from V and 5 bases from J, the junction kept 10 bases outside the gene matches.